Listed below are T cell receptor beta chains from one sample, sequenced in a study of blood T cell repertoires in COVID-19. The method was immunoSEQ multiplex PCR; TCRdb's version includes in-frame clones alone and lacks a portion of them. In the table there are over 120,000 clones, about 76% of which are singletons. The sample comprised peripheral blood. The origin of the receptors is a woman between 65 and 79 years old with COVID-19, enrolled during active disease. Both conserved end residues are part of each CDR3. The order of the fields is J gene, clone size, V gene, D gene, CDR3 protein, CDR3 DNA. D genes are given only for firm matches. Clone sizes are given selectively: once, few, many, or a class where the clone is expanded.

TRBJ1-1,.,TRBV3-1/TRBV3-2,.,CASSQDSETEAFF,TGTGCCAGCAGCCAAGACAGCGAAACTGAAGCTTTCTTT
TRBJ1-5,.,TRBV10-3,.,CAIRLRQNPWSCQPQHF,TGTGCCATCAGATTAAGACAGAACCCTTGGAGCTGTCAGCCCCAGCATTTT
TRBJ1-3,once,TRBV30,TRBD1,CAWDRGNAGNTIYF,TGTGCCTGGGACAGGGGAAACGCTGGAAACACCATATATTTT
TRBJ2-7,.,TRBV19,.,CASSIGTGRGSYEQYF,TGTGCCAGTAGTATTGGAACAGGGAGAGGCTCCTACGAGCAGTACTTC
TRBJ1-5,few,TRBV9,TRBD1,CASSVGDRGNQPQHF,TGTGCCAGCAGCGTAGGAGACAGGGGCAATCAGCCCCAGCATTTT
TRBJ1-1,.,TRBV4-3,.,CASSPSLGTEAFF,TGCGCCAGCAGCCCCTCCCTCGGGACTGAAGCTTTCTTT
TRBJ1-5,.,TRBV6-5,TRBD1,CASSYLQGAIDQPQHF,TGTGCCAGCAGTTACCTACAGGGGGCGATCGATCAGCCCCAGCATTTT
TRBJ1-3,.,TRBV11-2,.,CASSSWTGGNTIYF,TGTGCCAGCAGCTCCTGGACGGGGGGAAACACCATATATTTT
TRBJ2-3,.,TRBV4-2,TRBD1,CASSQRTGNTDTQYF,TGTGCCAGCAGCCAGAGGACAGGTAACACAGATACGCAGTATTTT
TRBJ1-2,.,TRBV5-1,.,CASSLGEGGYGYTF,TGCGCCAGCAGCTTGGGTGAAGGAGGCTATGGCTACACCTTC
TRBJ2-5,.,TRBV24-1,.,CATSDPTGFQETQYF,TGTGCCACCAGTGATCCCACAGGATTTCAAGAGACCCAGTACTTC
TRBJ1-4,.,TRBV5-1,.,CASSLRGPPSEKLFF,TGCGCCAGCAGCTTGCGAGGGCCCCCGTCGGAAAAACTGTTTTTT
TRBJ1-4,.,TRBV6-6,.,CASSYEGGGREKLFF,TGTGCCAGCAGTTACGAGGGAGGGGGTCGGGAAAAACTGTTTTTT
TRBJ1-1,.,TRBV27,.,CASSRGGSRTEAFF,TGTGCCAGCAGTAGAGGGGGTTCGAGGACTGAAGCTTTCTTT
TRBJ1-2,few,TRBV7-9,TRBD1,CASSVDRGGFYGYTF,TGTGCCAGCAGTGTGGACAGGGGAGGATTCTATGGCTACACCTTC
TRBJ2-5,.,TRBV10-3,TRBD2,CATKIAGARGETQYF,TGTGCCACCAAAATAGCGGGGGCGCGGGGAGAGACCCAGTACTTC
TRBJ2-1,.,TRBV6-6,TRBD1,CASSSPGQFYNEQFF,TGTGCCAGCAGCTCTCCGGGACAGTTCTACAATGAGCAGTTCTTC
TRBJ1-1,few,TRBV29-1,.,CSVAGVALNTEAFF,TGCAGCGTTGCAGGGGTGGCTTTGAACACTGAAGCTTTCTTT
TRBJ2-2,once,TRBV30,TRBD2,CAWYSGGRSGELFF,TGTGCCTGGTATAGCGGGGGGCGGTCCGGGGAGCTGTTTTTT
TRBJ2-7,.,TRBV2,TRBD1,CASSGQGGPYEQYF,TGTGCCAGCAGTGGACAGGGTGGCCCCTACGAGCAGTACTTC
TRBJ1-3,.,TRBV7-2,.,CASSLTSGTGNTIYF,TGTGCCAGCAGCCTAACCTCCGGGACAGGAAACACCATATATTTT
TRBJ1-5,.,TRBV28,.,CASRAAAGVNQPQHF,TGTGCCAGTAGAGCCGCGGCAGGGGTCAATCAGCCCCAGCATTTT
TRBJ2-7,.,TRBV2,TRBD1,CASSEEARGPYEQYF,TGTGCCAGCAGTGAAGAGGCCAGGGGGCCCTACGAGCAGTACTTC
TRBJ2-3,.,TRBV24-1,.,CATKGPAAGDTQYF,TGTGCCACCAAGGGCCCCGCAGCGGGAGATACGCAGTATTTT
TRBJ2-3,.,TRBV19,TRBD2,CASSPLLAGFSSTDTQYF,TGTGCCAGTAGTCCCCTGCTAGCGGGGTTTTCTAGCACAGATACGCAGTATTTT
TRBJ1-5,once,TRBV6-1,.,CASSDGAQPQHF,TGTGCCAGCAGTGATGGGGCTCAGCCCCAGCATTTT
TRBJ2-7,.,TRBV25-1,TRBD2,CASSESGGEQYF,TGTGCCAGCAGTGAATCGGGGGGCGAGCAGTACTTC
TRBJ2-1,.,TRBV2,TRBD1,CASRASTGSYNEQFF,TGTGCCAGCAGGGCATCGACAGGGTCTTACAATGAGCAGTTCTTC
TRBJ1-6,.,TRBV6-2/TRBV6-3,.,CASSFPGNSPLHF,TGTGCCAGCAGTTTCCCCGGTAATTCACCCCTCCACTTT
TRBJ2-2,.,TRBV11-2,TRBD1,CASSLRQGYATGELFF,TGTGCCAGCAGCCTCAGACAGGGGTACGCCACCGGGGAGCTGTTTTTT
TRBJ1-5,.,TRBV3-1/TRBV3-2,TRBD1,CASSQLPLQGRIGNQPQHF,TGTGCCAGCAGCCAATTACCGCTACAGGGGAGGATTGGCAATCAGCCCCAGCATTTT
TRBJ1-5,.,TRBV24-1,.,CATSDPARGDNQPQHF,TGTGCCACCAGTGACCCTGCGCGGGGAGACAATCAGCCCCAGCATTTT
TRBJ1-6,.,TRBV3-1/TRBV3-2,.,CASSHQKTTGPQGSPLHF,TGTGCCAGCAGCCACCAAAAAACAACAGGGCCGCAGGGTTCACCCCTCCACTTT
TRBJ1-6,.,TRBV29-1,TRBD1,CSVRTGASSPLHF,TGCAGCGTACGGACAGGGGCGAGTTCACCCCTCCACTTT
TRBJ1-2,.,TRBV6-5,TRBD1,CASSINRGGYTF,TGTGCCAGCAGTATCAACAGGGGAGGCTACACCTTC
TRBJ1-3,.,TRBV7-8,.,CASSSALGGAGNTIYF,TGTGCCAGCAGCTCCGCCCTAGGAGGAGCTGGAAACACCATATATTTT
TRBJ1-1,.,TRBV10-3,TRBD1,CAITRGLNTEAFF,TGTGCCATCACCAGGGGGCTTAACACTGAAGCTTTCTTT
TRBJ1-1,once,TRBV18,TRBD1,CASSPPGGMNTEAFF,TGTGCCAGCTCACCACCAGGGGGCATGAACACTGAAGCTTTCTTT
TRBJ2-5,few,TRBV15,TRBD1,CATSREDREQETQYF,TGTGCCACCAGCAGAGAAGACAGGGAACAAGAGACCCAGTACTTC
TRBJ2-7,.,TRBV2,TRBD2,CASKRGLAGKRDEQYF,TGTGCCAGCAAGCGGGGACTAGCGGGAAAACGCGACGAGCAGTACTTC
TRBJ1-3,.,TRBV27,.,CASSSGAGNTIYF,TGTGCCAGCAGTTCTGGGGCCGGAAACACCATATATTTT
TRBJ1-2,once,TRBV30,TRBD1,CAWDRGYGYTF,TGTGCCTGGGACAGGGGTTATGGCTACACCTTC
TRBJ2-4,.,TRBV2,.,CASSGGGTVTNIQYF,TGTGCCTCCTCCGGGGGGGGGACAGTGACAAACATTCAGTACTTC
TRBJ1-6,.,TRBV10-3,.,CAISEPGGDNSPLHF,TGTGCCATCAGTGAGCCGGGGGGCGATAATTCACCCCTCCACTTT
TRBJ2-1,.,TRBV7-2,.,CASSNGHSYNEQFF,TGTGCCAGCAGTAACGGACACTCCTACAATGAGCAGTTCTTC
TRBJ2-3,.,TRBV7-7,.,CASSLEAGATDTQYF,TGTGCCAGCAGCTTAGAGGCAGGGGCCACAGATACGCAGTATTTT
TRBJ2-3,.,TRBV19,.,CASSMESSGGTDTQYF,TGTGCCAGTAGTATGGAATCGTCGGGGGGCACAGATACGCAGTATTTT
TRBJ1-5,.,TRBV6-2/TRBV6-3,TRBD1,CASSFARGPGQPQHF,TGTGCCAGCAGTTTTGCGAGGGGGCCCGGTCAGCCCCAGCATTTT
TRBJ2-7,.,TRBV21-1,.,CASSKALASGAGQYF,TGTGCCAGCAGCAAAGCGCTGGCTAGCGGGGCGGGCCAGTACTTC
TRBJ2-7,.,TRBV7-9,TRBD1,CASSPGQGALTYEQYF,TGTGCCAGCAGCCCAGGACAGGGGGCCTTGACCTACGAGCAGTACTTC